Listed here are 8 T cell receptor beta chains from one sample, sequenced in a study of radiotherapy plus CTLA-4 blockade in lung cancer (dated by TCRdb to about 2018). The library was obtained by the immunoSEQ multiplex PCR assay. TCRdb re-hosts the immuneACCESS table, in-frame sequences only. Its copies lack some clones; in the studies checked, an unresolved V gene accounts for under half of them, and the cause for the rest is not known. The sample records 40,000 to 50,000 clones, around 86% of which are singletons. Approximately 3.4% of the sample belongs to the ten largest clones. Sequenced material: peripheral blood, taken from a patient treated with radiotherapy plus ipilimumab. The receptors derive from a human donor with non-small cell lung cancer who had stable disease on radiotherapy plus ipilimumab.

In this sample, this clone turned up a few times. The CDR3 bases are TGTGCCAGCAGGAGACTAGCGGGTTCGGCAGATACGCAGTATTTT. Protein sequence: CASRRLAGSADTQYF. This chain joins TRBV7-9 and TRBJ2-3, with 10 bases fitting TRBD2. The length of the CDR3 is 15 residues. Trimming at V came to 6 bases and at J to 4 bases, leaving 7 bases not matched to a gene. Germline CDR1 and CDR2: SEHNR and FQNEAQ (reference sequence).

V gene TRBV9 combines with J gene TRBJ2-5, with D hard to call. Trimming removed 0 bases from V and 0 bases from J, with 6 bases in between. The V gene's germline CDR1 is SGDLS and CDR2 YYNGEE. The CDR3 consists of 14 residues. In DNA form, the CDR3 reads TGTGCCAGCAGCGTAGGGCATTACCAAGAGACCCAGTACTTC. Protein: CASSVGHYQETQYF.

The chain has TRBV9 and TRBJ1-5; 8 positions match TRBD1. This CDR3 is 16 amino acids long. From germline, CDR1 is SGDLS and CDR2 YYNGEE. The J segment lost 3 bases and the V segment lost 0 bases, leaving 5 bases of the junction unmatched. The DNA for the CDR3 is TGTGCCAGCAGCGTAGATGCGACAGGGGCCAATCAGCCCCAGCATTTT. It translates to CASSVDATGANQPQHF.

The rearrangement links TRBV5-1 to TRBJ2-2; D unclear. Per the germline V gene, CDR1 is SGHRS and CDR2 is YFSETQ. The germline V and J ends were trimmed by 1 base and 5 bases, with 9 bases remaining between them. The length of the CDR3 is 14 residues. CDR3 nucleotide sequence: TGCGCCAGCAGCTTGCCCGCGGTTACCGGGGAGCTGTTTTTT. Translating gives CASSLPAVTGELFF.

The chain has TRBV30 and TRBJ1-2; TRBD1 matches at 8 bases. V lost 0 bases to trimming and J lost 4 bases; unmatched junction nucleotides: 4. This CDR3 contains 14 residues. The germline gives CDR1 GTSNPN, CDR2 SVGIG (reference sequence). CDR3 nucleotide sequence: TGTGCCTGGAGTGTATCAACAGGGGGCTATGGCTACACCTTC. This codes for CAWSVSTGGYGYTF. The full variable domain, in which reference TRBV30 and TRBJ1-2 provide the parts outside the CDR3, is SQTIHQWPATLVQPVGSPLSLECTVEGTSNPNLYWYRQAAGRGLQLLFYSVGIGQISSEVPQNLSASRPQDRQFILSSKKLLLSDSGFYLCAWSVSTGGYGYTFGSGTRLTVV.

CDR3 nucleotides: TGTGCCAGCAGTATGGGACAGGGGTTTACCGGGGAGCTGTTTTTT. Amino acid sequence: CASSMGQGFTGELFF. This chain uses TRBV6-5 with TRBJ2-2; TRBD1 aligns across 10 bases. V was pared by 5 bases and J by 5 bases, with 5 bases of the junction left unmatched. Per germline, CDR1 MNHEY and CDR2 SVGAGI. The CDR3 has 15 amino acids.

This chain links TRBV18 with TRBJ2-3, with 8 bases matching TRBD2. Germline values: CDR1 KGHSH, CDR2 LQKENI. The CDR3 is 15 amino acids. Trimming removed 3 bases from V and 5 bases from J; junction bases left unmatched: 7. The CDR3 spells CASSPRSGSVDTQYF. The CDR3 nucleotides are TGTGCCAGCTCACCTCGAAGCGGGAGTGTAGATACGCAGTATTTT. Filled out from reference TRBV18 and TRBJ2-3, the complete variable domain reads NAGVMQNPRHLVRRRGQEARLRCSPMKGHSHVYWYRQLPEEGLKFMVYLQKENIIDESGMPKERFSAEFPKEGPSILRIQQVVRGDSAAYFCASSPRSGSVDTQYFGPGTRLTVL.

This chain uses TRBV29-1 with TRBJ2-1; 7 bases line up with TRBD1. The germline V gene has CDR1 SQVTM and CDR2 ANQGSEA. V trimming: 7 bases; J trimming: 6 bases; junction bases outside the gene matches: 6. The CDR3 is 12 residues long. CDR3 region: CSAGQNPNEQFF. CDR3 nucleotide sequence: TGCAGCGCGGGACAGAACCCCAATGAGCAGTTCTTC.